Below, 19 T cell receptor beta chains from the same sample are listed, as sequenced in a study of blood T cell repertoires in COVID-19. The data were produced by immunoSEQ multiplex PCR, yet TCRdb's version contains in-frame clones alone and is incomplete. This sample has some 670,000 clones, with 80% to 90% found just once. The sample consisted of peripheral blood. The source of these receptors is a woman in her late teens or twenties with acute or convalescent COVID-19.

The rearrangement joins TRBV29-1 to TRBJ1-2; tentative D call: TRBD1 (5 bases). V was cut by 0 bases and J by 4 bases, with 21 bases left in between. The CDR3 has 17 amino acids. CDR1 and CDR2 from the germline V gene are SQVTM and ANQGSEA. The CDR3 spells CSVEDFLWGGALYGYTF. CDR3 nucleotide sequence: TGCAGCGTTGAAGATTTTTTGTGGGGCGGGGCCCTCTATGGCTACACCTTC.

The chain combines TRBV6-2 or TRBV6-3 with TRBJ2-7; D uncertain. Trimming took off 2 bases at V and 3 bases at J, with 8 bases between the two ends. The CDR3 sequence is 13 residues long. Germline V gives CDR1 MNHEY, CDR2 SVGEGT. The CDR3 nucleotides read TGTGCCAGCAGTTACCCGAACGGCTACGAGCAGTACTTC. Amino acid sequence: CASSYPNGYEQYF.

This clone was recorded a few times. In DNA form, the CDR3 reads TGTGCCAGCAGTCCCGGGACACTCCTCACCGGGGAGCTGTTTTTT. This gives the protein CASSPGTLLTGELFF. The rearrangement joins TRBV6-5 to TRBJ2-2; maybe TRBD1 (6 bases). With 5 bases removed from V and 4 bases from J, the gap between germline ends came to 14 bases. This CDR3 spans 15 amino acids. Germline V lookup: CDR1 MNHEY, CDR2 SVGAGI.

With regard to this clone: Additional DNA sequences in this sample encode the identical CDR3. The rearrangement joins TRBV13 to TRBJ1-2; 8 bases line up with TRBD1. Trimming cost V 5 bases and J 4 bases; bases outside gene matches: 0. Per germline, CDR1 PRHDT and CDR2 FYEKMQ (reference sequence). CDR3 length: 12 residues. The CDR3 region has the DNA TGTGCCAGCAGCGGACAGGGCTATGGCTACACCTTC. Its protein is CASSGQGYGYTF.

This chain joins TRBV12-5 and TRBJ2-1; TRBD2 is a possible D gene (7 bases). The V end lost 3 bases, the J end lost 5 bases, and 11 bases lay between the germline ends. The germline V gene encodes CDR1 LGHNT and CDR2 FRNRAP. There are 14 residues in the CDR3. CDR3 coding DNA: TGTGCTAGTGGTTTAGAGGGGGGGAACAATGAGCAGTTCTTC. It encodes CASGLEGGNNEQFF.

V is TRBV6-6 and J is TRBJ1-6, with 8 bases lining up with TRBD1. The CDR3 consists of 14 residues. V dropped 7 bases and J dropped 9; count of bases not matched to a gene: 8. The germline V gene encodes CDR1 MNHNY and CDR2 SVGAGI (reference sequence). The CDR3 DNA sequence: TGTGCCAGCAAAAGTGGACAGGGCGGTTCACCCCTCCACTTT. It encodes CASKSGQGGSPLHF.

This clone showed up just a few times. This chain uses TRBV6-4 with TRBJ2-1, with 10 bases lining up with TRBD2. CDR1 is MRHNA, CDR2 SNTAGT, per germline. Trimming cost V 2 bases and J 7 bases; bases outside gene matches: 5. This CDR3 is built from 15 residues. The CDR3 is CASSDGLAGDNEQFF. DNA for the CDR3: TGTGCCAGCAGTGACGGGCTAGCGGGGGATAATGAGCAGTTCTTC.

The chain uses TRBV28 and TRBJ1-2, with unresolved D. This CDR3 is 12 amino acids long. V lost 1 base, J lost 8 bases, and 8 bases lay in between. CDR1 is MDHEN, CDR2 SYDVKM, per germline. CDR3 sequence reads: CASSLFRVGYTF. The CDR3 nucleotides read TGTGCCAGCAGTTTATTCCGCGTAGGCTACACCTTC.

The V call is TRBV28, the J call TRBJ1-3, with D possibly TRBD1 on 6 matching bases. V dropped 5 bases and J dropped 3 bases, with 17 bases sitting between them. Germline CDR1 reads MDHEN; CDR2 reads SYDVKM. This CDR3 is 16 amino acids long. In nucleotides, the CDR3 is TGTGCCAGCAGTCCACCCGACAGGCCCGGTGGAAACACCATATATTTT. Residues: CASSPPDRPGGNTIYF.

The chain links TRBV10-2 to TRBJ1-3; D might be TRBD1 (6 bases). Germline-derived CDR1 and CDR2 are WSHSY and SAAADI. Trimming pared 7 bases from V and 4 bases from J, leaving 11 bases between. The CDR3 is 13 amino acids. Written as DNA, the CDR3 is TGCGCCAGCAACCCAGGACAGGGAAACACCATATATTTT. The encoded protein is CASNPGQGNTIYF.

The rearrangement uses TRBV27 and TRBJ1-6; unclear D gene. The germline V gene has CDR1 MNHEY and CDR2 SMNVEV (reference sequence). V lost 2 bases and J 8 bases, leaving 16 bases between the germline ends. The CDR3 sequence is 16 residues long. CDR3 DNA: TGTGCCAGCAGTTTAAAGGCGCCAAGCGGGTATTCACCCCTCCACTTT. The encoded protein is CASSLKAPSGYSPLHF.

V is TRBV7-9 and J is TRBJ2-7, with D tentatively TRBD2 (6 bases). Germline V CDR1 and CDR2: SEHNR, FQNEAQ (reference sequence). This CDR3 is 16 amino acids long. V dropped 4 bases and J dropped 0 bases, with 16 bases sitting between them. CDR3 protein: CASSSLPGLNSYEQYF. The DNA of the CDR3 is TGTGCCAGCAGCTCACTACCGGGACTGAACTCCTACGAGCAGTACTTC.

This sequence joins TRBV5-5 and TRBJ1-2, with 10 bases aligning to TRBD1. Germline CDR1 reads SGHKS; CDR2 reads YYEKEE (reference sequence). After removal of 0 bases from V and 7 bases from J, the junction contained 9 bases not matched to a gene. CDR3 length: 16 amino acids. Written as DNA, the CDR3 is TGTGCCAGCAGCTTGGCAGGGACAGGGGCTTCTAGTGGCTACACCTTC. This translates into CASSLAGTGASSGYTF.

With regard to this clone: Distinct nucleotide sequences in the sample also encode this CDR3. The V gene is TRBV12-5, the J gene TRBJ1-1, with D possibly matching TRBD1 (6 bases). Germline lookup yields CDR1 LGHNT and CDR2 FRNRAP. This CDR3 has 13 amino acids. V gave up 9 bases and J gave up 3 bases, with 14 bases separating them. CDR3 region: CASGRDRYTEAFF. The DNA for the CDR3 is TGTGCTAGCGGAAGAGACAGGTACACTGAAGCTTTCTTT. Together with reference TRBV12-5 and TRBJ1-1, the CDR3 gives the full variable domain: DARVTQTPRHKVTEMGQEVTMRCQPILGHNTVFWYRQTMMQGLELLAYFRNRAPLDDSGMPKDRFSAEMPDATLATLKIQPSEPRDSAVYFCASGRDRYTEAFFGQGTRLTVV.

V gene TRBV30 combines with J gene TRBJ1-2; 8 bases fit TRBD1. This CDR3 region has 13 residues. Germline CDR1 GTSNPN, CDR2 SVGIG (reference sequence). V lost 5 bases and J lost 6; bases outside the gene matches: 8. The CDR3, as DNA: TGTGCCTGGCGAAGACAGGGGAAAGATGGCTACACCTTC. Protein product: CAWRRQGKDGYTF.

The V gene is TRBV27, the J gene TRBJ2-7, with D maybe TRBD1 (5 bases). CDR1 MNHEY and CDR2 SMNVEV come from the germline V gene (reference sequence). V was cut by 2 bases and J by 0 bases, with 8 bases left in between. This CDR3 is 14 amino acids long. This chain's CDR3 is CASSLGARSYEQYF. The CDR3, as DNA: TGTGCCAGCAGTTTAGGGGCGCGCTCCTACGAGCAGTACTTC.

The chain couples TRBV6-1 to TRBJ2-1, with 7 bases aligning to TRBD2. From germline, CDR1 is MNHNS and CDR2 SASEGT. The CDR3 is 13 residues long. V dropped 3 bases and J dropped 7; count of bases not matched to a gene: 3. This CDR3 reads CASSEVLANEQFF. Here the CDR3 DNA reads TGTGCCAGCAGTGAGGTACTAGCGAATGAGCAGTTCTTC.

This chain connects TRBV10-3 to TRBJ2-7, with 11 bases aligning to TRBD1. V was pared by 0 bases and J by 6 bases, with 13 bases of the junction left unmatched. The CDR3 has 18 residues. The V gene's germline CDR1 is ENHRY and CDR2 SYGVKD. DNA for the CDR3: TGTGCCATCAGTGAGTCTACATGGGACAGGGGGAAACGAGGCGAGCAGTACTTC. Residues: CAISESTWDRGKRGEQYF.

The V call is TRBV7-3, the J call TRBJ2-1; a possible D gene is TRBD2 (6 bases). Germline CDR1 and CDR2: SGHTA and FQGTGA. The CDR3 is made up of 19 amino acids. V gave up 5 bases and J gave up 0 bases, with 23 bases separating them. The CDR3 loop reads CASSPKRALSTSSYNEQFF. The DNA of the CDR3 is TGTGCCAGCAGCCCGAAGCGGGCCCTAAGTACCTCCTCCTACAATGAGCAGTTCTTC.